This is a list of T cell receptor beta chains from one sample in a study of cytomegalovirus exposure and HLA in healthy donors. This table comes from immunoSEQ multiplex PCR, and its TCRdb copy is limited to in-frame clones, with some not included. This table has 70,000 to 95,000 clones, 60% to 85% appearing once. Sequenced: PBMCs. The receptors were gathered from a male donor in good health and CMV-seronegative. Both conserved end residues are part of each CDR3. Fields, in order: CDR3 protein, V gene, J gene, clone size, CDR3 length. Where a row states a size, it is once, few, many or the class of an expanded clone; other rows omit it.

CDR3aa: CASSQGPWRACSYEQYF; v_gene: TRBV4-3; j_gene: TRBJ2-7; abundance: NA; len: 17
CDR3aa: CAISLGQGKKDYPF; v_gene: TRBV10-3; j_gene: TRBJ1-2; abundance: NA; len: 14
CDR3aa: CSVRRTGEGEQYF; v_gene: TRBV29-1; j_gene: TRBJ2-7; abundance: few; len: 13
CDR3aa: CASSSHRTGEKLFF; v_gene: TRBV6-5; j_gene: TRBJ1-4; abundance: few; len: 14
CDR3aa: CASSSGGADETQYF; v_gene: TRBV5-4; j_gene: TRBJ2-5; abundance: NA; len: 14
CDR3aa: CASSLESGRYEQYF; v_gene: TRBV7-2; j_gene: TRBJ2-7; abundance: NA; len: 14
CDR3aa: CASSLAGNYEQYF; v_gene: TRBV5-1; j_gene: TRBJ2-7; abundance: NA; len: 13
CDR3aa: CASIKVGAGANYGYTF; v_gene: TRBV7-9; j_gene: TRBJ1-2; abundance: NA; len: 16
CDR3aa: CASSQGFRNTEAFF; v_gene: TRBV4-1; j_gene: TRBJ1-1; abundance: NA; len: 14
CDR3aa: CSVVTGTGGSRSYEQYF; v_gene: TRBV29-1; j_gene: TRBJ2-7; abundance: NA; len: 17
CDR3aa: CASRQAYGSVIEAFF; v_gene: TRBV10-2; j_gene: TRBJ1-1; abundance: NA; len: 15
CDR3aa: CAWSGPWTGIYGYTF; v_gene: TRBV30; j_gene: TRBJ1-2; abundance: once; len: 15